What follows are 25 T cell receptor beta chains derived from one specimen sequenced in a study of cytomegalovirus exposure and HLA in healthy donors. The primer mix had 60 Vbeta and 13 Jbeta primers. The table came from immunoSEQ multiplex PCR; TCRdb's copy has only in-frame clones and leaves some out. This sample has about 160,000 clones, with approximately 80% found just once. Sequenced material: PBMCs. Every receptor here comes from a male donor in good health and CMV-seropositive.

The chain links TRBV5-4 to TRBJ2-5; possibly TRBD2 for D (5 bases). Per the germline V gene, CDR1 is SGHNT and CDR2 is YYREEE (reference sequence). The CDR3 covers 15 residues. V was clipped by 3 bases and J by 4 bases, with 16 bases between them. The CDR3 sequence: CASSSAAEEGETQYF. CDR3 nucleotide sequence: TGTGCCAGCAGCTCGGCGGCGGAGGAAGGAGAGACCCAGTACTTC.

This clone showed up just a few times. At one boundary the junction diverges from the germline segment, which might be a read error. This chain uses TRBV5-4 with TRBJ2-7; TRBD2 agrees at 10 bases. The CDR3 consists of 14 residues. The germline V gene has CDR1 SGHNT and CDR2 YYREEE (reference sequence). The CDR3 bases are TGTGCCAGCAGCTTGGAAAATCGGCTAGCGGGAGATTGCTTC. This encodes CASSLENRLAGDCF.

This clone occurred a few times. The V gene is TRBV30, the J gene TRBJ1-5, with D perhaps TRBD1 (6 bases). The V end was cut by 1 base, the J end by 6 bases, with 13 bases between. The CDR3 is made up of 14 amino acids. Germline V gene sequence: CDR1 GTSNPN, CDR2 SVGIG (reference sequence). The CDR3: CAWSAHRDTQPQHF. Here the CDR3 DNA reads TGTGCCTGGAGTGCACACAGGGATACTCAGCCCCAGCATTTT.

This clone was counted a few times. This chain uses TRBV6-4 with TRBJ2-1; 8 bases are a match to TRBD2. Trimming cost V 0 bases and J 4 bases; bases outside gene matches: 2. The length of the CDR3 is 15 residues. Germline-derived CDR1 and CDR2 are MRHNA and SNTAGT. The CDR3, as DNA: TGTGCCAGCAGTGACTCGACGGGAGGGTACAATGAGCAGTTCTTC. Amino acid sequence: CASSDSTGGYNEQFF.

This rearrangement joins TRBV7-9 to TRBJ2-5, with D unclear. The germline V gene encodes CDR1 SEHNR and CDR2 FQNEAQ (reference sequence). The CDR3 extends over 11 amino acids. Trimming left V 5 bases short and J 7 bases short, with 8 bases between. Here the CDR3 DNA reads TGTGCCAGCAGCCACGGCGGGACCCAGTACTTC. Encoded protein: CASSHGGTQYF.

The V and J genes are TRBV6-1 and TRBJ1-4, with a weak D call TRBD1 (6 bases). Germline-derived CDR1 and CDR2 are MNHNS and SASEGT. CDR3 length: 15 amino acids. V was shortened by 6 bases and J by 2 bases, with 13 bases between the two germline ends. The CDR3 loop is CASSSRTGTNEKLFF. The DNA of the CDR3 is TGTGCCAGCAGCTCCCGAACAGGGACTAATGAAAAACTGTTTTTT.

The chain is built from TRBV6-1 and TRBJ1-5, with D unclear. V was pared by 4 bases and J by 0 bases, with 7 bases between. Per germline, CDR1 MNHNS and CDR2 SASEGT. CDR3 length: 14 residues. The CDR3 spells CASSVVSSNQPQHF. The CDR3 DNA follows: TGTGCCAGCAGTGTGGTCAGTAGCAATCAGCCCCAGCATTTT.

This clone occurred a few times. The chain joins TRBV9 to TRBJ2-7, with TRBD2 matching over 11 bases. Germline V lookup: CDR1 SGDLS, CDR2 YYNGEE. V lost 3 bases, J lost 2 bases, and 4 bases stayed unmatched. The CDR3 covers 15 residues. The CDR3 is CASSAGTSGAYEQYF. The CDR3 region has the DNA TGTGCCAGCAGCGCCGGGACTAGCGGAGCCTACGAGCAGTACTTC. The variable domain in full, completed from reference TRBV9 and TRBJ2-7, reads DSGVTQTPKHLITATGQRVTLRCSPRSGDLSVYWYQQSLDQGLQFLIQYYNGEERAKGNILERFSAQQFPDLHSELNLSSLELGDSALYFCASSAGTSGAYEQYFGPGTRLTVT.

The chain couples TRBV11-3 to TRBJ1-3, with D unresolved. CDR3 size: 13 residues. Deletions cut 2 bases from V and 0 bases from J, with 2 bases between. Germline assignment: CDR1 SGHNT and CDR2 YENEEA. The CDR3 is CASSLLSGNTIYF. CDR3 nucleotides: TGTGCCAGCAGCTTACTCTCTGGAAACACCATATATTTT.

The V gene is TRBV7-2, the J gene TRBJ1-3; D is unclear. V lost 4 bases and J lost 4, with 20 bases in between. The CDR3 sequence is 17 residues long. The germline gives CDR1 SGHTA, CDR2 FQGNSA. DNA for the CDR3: TGTGCCAGCAGCTCACCCATTTCGGTCGGAGCCGGAAACACCATATATTTT. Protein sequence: CASSSPISVGAGNTIYF.

The CDR3 coding sequence is TGTGCCAGCAAGAGTCCCGGAAACACCATATATTTT. As protein: CASKSPGNTIYF. The chain employs TRBV28 and TRBJ1-3; unclear D gene. Germline-derived CDR1 and CDR2 are MDHEN and SYDVKM. Trimming pared 7 bases from V and 4 bases from J, leaving 8 bases between. This CDR3 contains 12 residues. Looking up the rest from reference TRBV28 and TRBJ1-3 gives the full variable domain: DVKVTQSSRYLVKRTGEKVFLECVQDMDHENMFWYRQDPGLGLRLIYFSYDVKMKEKGDIPEGYSVSREKKERFSLILESASTNQTSMYLCASKSPGNTIYFGEGSWLTVV.

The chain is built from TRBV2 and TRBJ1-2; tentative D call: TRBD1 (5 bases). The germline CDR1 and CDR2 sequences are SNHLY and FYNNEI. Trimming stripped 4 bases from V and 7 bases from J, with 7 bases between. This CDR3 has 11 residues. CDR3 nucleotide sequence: TGTGCCAGCAGTGGGGGGGGTGGCTACACCTTC. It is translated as CASSGGGGYTF.

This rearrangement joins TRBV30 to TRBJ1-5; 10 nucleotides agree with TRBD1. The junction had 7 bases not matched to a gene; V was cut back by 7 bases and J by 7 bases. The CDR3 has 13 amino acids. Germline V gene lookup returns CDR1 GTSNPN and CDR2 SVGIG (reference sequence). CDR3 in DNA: TGTGCCTTGACAGGGGGCGCGGAGCAGCCCCAGCATTTT. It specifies CALTGGAEQPQHF.

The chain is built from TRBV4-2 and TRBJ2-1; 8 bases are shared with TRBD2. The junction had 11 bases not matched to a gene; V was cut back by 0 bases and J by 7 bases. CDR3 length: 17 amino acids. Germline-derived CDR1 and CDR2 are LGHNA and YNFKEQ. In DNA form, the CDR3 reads TGTGCCAGCAGCCAAGATAGGGGACTAGTCGGTCGAAATGAGCAGTTCTTC. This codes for CASSQDRGLVGRNEQFF.

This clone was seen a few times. This CDR3 reads CSADYGYTF. As DNA, the CDR3 is TGCAGTGCCGACTATGGCTACACCTTC. The gene calls are TRBV20-1 and TRBJ1-2; no clear D gene. V lost 6 bases to trimming and J lost 3 bases, with 2 bases between them. This CDR3 has 9 residues. CDR1 is DFQATT, CDR2 SNEGSKA, per germline (reference sequence).

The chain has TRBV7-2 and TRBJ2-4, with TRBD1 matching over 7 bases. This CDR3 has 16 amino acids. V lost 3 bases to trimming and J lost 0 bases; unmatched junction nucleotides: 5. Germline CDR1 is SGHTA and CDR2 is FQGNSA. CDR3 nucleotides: TGTGCCAGCAGCTTTGACAGGGCCCTAGCCAAAAACATTCAGTACTTC. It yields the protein CASSFDRALAKNIQYF. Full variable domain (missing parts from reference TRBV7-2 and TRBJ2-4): GAGVSQSPSNKVTEKGKDVELRCDPISGHTALYWYRQSLGQGLEFLIYFQGNSAPDKSGLPSDRFSAERTGGSVSTLTIQRTQQEDSAVYLCASSFDRALAKNIQYFGAGTRLSVL.

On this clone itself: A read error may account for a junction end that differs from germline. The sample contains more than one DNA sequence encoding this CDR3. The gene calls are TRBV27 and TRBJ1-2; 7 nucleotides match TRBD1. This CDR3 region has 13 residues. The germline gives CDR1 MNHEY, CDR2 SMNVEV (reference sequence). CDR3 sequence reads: CASSFWGQFLYTF. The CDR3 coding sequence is TGTGCCAGTAGTTTCTGGGGACAGTTTCTCTACACCTTC.

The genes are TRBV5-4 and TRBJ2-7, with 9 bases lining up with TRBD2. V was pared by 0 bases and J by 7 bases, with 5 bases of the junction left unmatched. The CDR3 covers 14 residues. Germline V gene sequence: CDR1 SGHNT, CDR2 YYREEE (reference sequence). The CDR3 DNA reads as TGTGCCAGCAGCTTGGTAGCGGGAGATGGTGAGCAGTACTTC. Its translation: CASSLVAGDGEQYF.

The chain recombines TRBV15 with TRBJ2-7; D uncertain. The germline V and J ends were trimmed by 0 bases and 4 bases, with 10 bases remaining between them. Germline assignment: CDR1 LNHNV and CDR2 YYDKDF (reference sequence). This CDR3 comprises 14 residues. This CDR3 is CATSRDRWAYEQYF. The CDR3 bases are TGTGCCACCAGCAGAGATCGCTGGGCTTACGAGCAGTACTTC. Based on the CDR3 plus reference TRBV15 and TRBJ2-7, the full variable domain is DAMVIQNPRYQVTQFGKPVTLSCSQTLNHNVMYWYQQKSSQAPKLLFHYYDKDFNNEADTPDNFQSRRPNTSFCFLDIRSPGLGDTAMYLCATSRDRWAYEQYFGPGTRLTVT.

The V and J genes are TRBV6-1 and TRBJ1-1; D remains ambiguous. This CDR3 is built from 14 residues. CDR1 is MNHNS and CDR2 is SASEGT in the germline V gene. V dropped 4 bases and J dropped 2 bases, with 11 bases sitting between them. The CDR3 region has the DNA TGTGCCAGCAGTGCAGACGCAGGTAACACTGAAGCTTTCTTT. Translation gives CASSADAGNTEAFF.

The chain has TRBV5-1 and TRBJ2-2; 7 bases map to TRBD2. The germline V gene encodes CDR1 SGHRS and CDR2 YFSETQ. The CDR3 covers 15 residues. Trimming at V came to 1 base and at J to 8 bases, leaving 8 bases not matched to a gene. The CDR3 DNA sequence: TGCGCCAGCAGCTTGACCAGCGGGAACTCGGGGGAGCTGTTTTTT. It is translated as CASSLTSGNSGELFF.

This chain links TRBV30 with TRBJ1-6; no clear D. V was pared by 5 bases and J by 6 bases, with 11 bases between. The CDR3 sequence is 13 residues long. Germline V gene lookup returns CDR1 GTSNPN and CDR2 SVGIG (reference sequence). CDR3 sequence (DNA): TGTGCCTGGGAACGGGAGCCTAATTCACCCCTCCACTTT. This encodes CAWEREPNSPLHF.

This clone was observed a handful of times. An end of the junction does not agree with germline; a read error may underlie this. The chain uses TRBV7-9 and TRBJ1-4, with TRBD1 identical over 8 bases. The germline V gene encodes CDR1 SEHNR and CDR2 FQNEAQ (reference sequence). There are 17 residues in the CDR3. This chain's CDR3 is CSSSLFGQGTTNEKLFF. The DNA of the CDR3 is TGTTCCAGCAGCTTATTCGGACAGGGTACCACTAATGAAAAACTGTTTTTT.

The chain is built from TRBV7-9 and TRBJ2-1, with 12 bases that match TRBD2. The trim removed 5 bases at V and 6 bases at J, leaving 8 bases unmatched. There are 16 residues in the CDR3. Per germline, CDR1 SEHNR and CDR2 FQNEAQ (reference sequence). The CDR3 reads CASSPRLAGVVNEQFF. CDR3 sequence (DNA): TGTGCCAGCAGCCCACGACTAGCGGGAGTGGTCAATGAGCAGTTCTTC.

CDR3 nucleotide sequence: TGTGCCAGCAGTCTCTACCATGGACAATTTGAGCAGTTCTTC. Translated, it gives CASSLYHGQFEQFF. The chain combines TRBV28 with TRBJ2-1, with a possible D match to TRBD1 (5 bases). Germline V gives CDR1 MDHEN, CDR2 SYDVKM. V shed 5 bases and J shed 9 bases, with 17 bases lying between them. CDR3 size: 14 residues. The whole variable domain, remainder taken from reference TRBV28 and TRBJ2-1, is DVKVTQSSRYLVKRTGEKVFLECVQDMDHENMFWYRQDPGLGLRLIYFSYDVKMKEKGDIPEGYSVSREKKERFSLILESASTNQTSMYLCASSLYHGQFEQFFGPGTRLTVL.